This T cell receptor beta chain was captured in a study of cytomegalovirus exposure and HLA in healthy donors. Overall study context: Genotyping of roughly 400 donors showed that around 86% belonged to the Caucasian-associated ancestry cluster. Study conclusions and caveats: Another analysis was done later, and it associated 17,000 or so TCR beta sequences with HLA alleles at 0.05 false discovery rate.

Amplification used 60 Vbeta primers and 13 Jbeta primers. Generated by immunoSEQ multiplex PCR, the TCRdb table keeps only in-frame clones and is missing some. Among about 190,000 clones, 60% to 80% were seen once, and the ten largest hold around 1.6%. Of note for this clone: What it recognizes is unknown.

The TCR comes from a woman aged 18-29 years in good health and CMV-seronegative. Sequenced sample: PBMCs.

CDR3 amino acids: CASSDRNTEAFF. The CDR3 DNA is TGTGCCAGCAGTGACAGGAACACTGAAGCTTTCTTT. This rearrangement joins TRBV2 to TRBJ1-1; D uncertain. The CDR3 spans 12 residues. V lost 3 bases and J 1 base, leaving 3 bases between the germline ends. From germline, CDR1 is SNHLY and CDR2 FYNNEI.